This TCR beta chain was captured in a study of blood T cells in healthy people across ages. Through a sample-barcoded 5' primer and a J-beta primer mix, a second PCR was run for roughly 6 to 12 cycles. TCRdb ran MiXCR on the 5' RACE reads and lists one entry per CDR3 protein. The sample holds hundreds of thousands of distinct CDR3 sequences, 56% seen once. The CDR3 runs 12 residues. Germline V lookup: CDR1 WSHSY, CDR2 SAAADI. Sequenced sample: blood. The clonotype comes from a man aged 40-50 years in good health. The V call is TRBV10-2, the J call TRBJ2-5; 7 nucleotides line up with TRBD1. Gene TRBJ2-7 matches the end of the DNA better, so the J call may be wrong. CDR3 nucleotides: TGCGCCAGCAGCGACAGGGTTGGCGAGCAGTACTTC. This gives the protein CASSDRVGEQYF.